The 31 T cell receptor beta chains reported below all come from one sample, sequenced in a study of T-cell memory formation after mild COVID-19. MiXCR, applied by TCRdb to the 5' RACE reads, yields one record per CDR3 protein. This sample has roughly 110,000 distinct CDR3 sequences, with roughly 12% found just once. Material for sequencing was PBMCs or a T cell subset sorted from them (not recorded which). These receptors were taken from an adult woman who had mild COVID-19 (a few samples of this study predate the infection). Cell type and time point are not known.

This clonotype was detected many times. This chain joins TRBV14 and TRBJ2-2; 8 bases map to TRBD1. Losses at the gene ends were 4 bases for V and 2 bases for J; bases not matched to a gene: 6. This CDR3 has 16 residues. CDR1 is SGHDN, CDR2 FVKESK, per germline. CDR3: CASSPTGTGNTGELFF. CDR3 DNA: TGTGCCAGCAGCCCTACCGGGACAGGAAACACCGGGGAGCTGTTTTTT.

This clonotype appeared a few times. The chain has TRBV9 and TRBJ1-1, with D tentatively TRBD1 (6 bases). The CDR3 runs 15 residues. CDR1 is SGDLS, CDR2 YYNGEE, per germline. Trimming removed 2 bases from V and 5 bases from J, with 16 bases in between. The CDR3 nucleotides are TGTGCCAGCAGCGTGGGGGACACTCTAGGGACTGAAGCTTTCTTT. It is translated as CASSVGDTLGTEAFF.

In this sample, this clonotype turned up a few times. The gene calls are TRBV12-3 or TRBV12-4 and TRBJ2-5; 11 bases are a match to TRBD2. The J segment lost 1 base and the V segment lost 5 bases, leaving 6 bases of the junction unmatched. This CDR3 spans 16 amino acids. The CDR3 spells CASSPGTSGSQETQYF. As DNA, the CDR3 is TGTGCCAGCAGTCCCGGGACTAGCGGAAGCCAAGAGACCCAGTACTTC.

The V call is TRBV10-3, the J call TRBJ2-7; maybe TRBD1 (5 bases). The CDR3 loop spans 13 amino acids. The germline V and J ends were trimmed by 0 bases and 7 bases, with 10 bases remaining between them. CDR1 and CDR2 from the germline V gene are ENHRY and SYGVKD. This CDR3 is CAISESTPGEQYF. In nucleotides, the CDR3 is TGTGCCATCAGTGAGTCCACCCCAGGGGAGCAGTACTTC.

In its sample, this clonotype was seen a few times. V is TRBV24-1 and J is TRBJ1-3; no clear D. Trimming cost V 0 bases and J 4 bases, with 6 bases left between them. Germline lookup yields CDR1 KGHDR and CDR2 SFDVKD. The CDR3 has 14 residues. The DNA for the CDR3 is TGTGCCACCAGTGATTTGCGGCAGGGAAACACCATATATTTT. It yields the protein CATSDLRQGNTIYF.

The genes are TRBV9 and TRBJ2-2; the D gene is possibly TRBD1 (6 bases). The CDR3 totals 15 residues. V was trimmed by 0 bases and J by 6 bases, leaving 12 bases between them. Germline lookup yields CDR1 SGDLS and CDR2 YYNGEE. The CDR3 sequence is CASSVGGQGSGELFF. In DNA form, the CDR3 reads TGTGCCAGCAGCGTAGGAGGGCAGGGGTCCGGGGAGCTGTTTTTT.

This clonotype was seen ten or more times. The rearrangement joins TRBV7-9 to TRBJ1-2, with D hard to call. The CDR3 runs 11 residues. Trimming left V 6 bases short and J 4 bases short, with 6 bases between. Germline V gene lookup returns CDR1 SEHNR and CDR2 FQNEAQ (reference sequence). CDR3: CASRRAYGYTF. For the CDR3, the DNA is TGTGCCAGCAGGAGGGCCTATGGCTACACCTTC.

The chain recombines TRBV12-3 or TRBV12-4 with TRBJ2-3, with 11 bases identical to TRBD2. This CDR3 spans 16 amino acids. V was pared by 4 bases and J by 6 bases, with 9 bases of the junction left unmatched. CDR3 region: CASSYISGGALDTQYF. The CDR3, as DNA: TGTGCCAGCAGTTATATTAGCGGGGGGGCCTTGGATACGCAGTATTTT.

This clonotype was seen a few times. This sequence joins TRBV5-1 and TRBJ2-3; possibly TRBD1 for D (6 bases). Germline-derived CDR1 and CDR2 are SGHRS and YFSETQ. The length of the CDR3 is 17 residues. The V and J ends lost 2 bases and 0 bases respectively, with 16 bases between them. CDR3 sequence (DNA): TGCGCCAGCAGCTTTGAAGGACAGCGTGCTAGCACAGATACGCAGTATTTT. Amino acids: CASSFEGQRASTDTQYF.

This clonotype was recorded a few times. The chain employs TRBV29-1 and TRBJ2-7; TRBD1 matches 7 bases. CDR1 SQVTM and CDR2 ANQGSEA come from the germline V gene. V gave up 1 base and J gave up 3 bases; unmatched junction bases: 15. This CDR3 is 17 amino acids long. The CDR3 DNA follows: TGCAGCGTTGAAGTAGTGGGACAGACGAAATGGGGCTACGAGCAGTACTTC. This translates into CSVEVVGQTKWGYEQYF.

In its sample, this clonotype was seen a few times. This chain links TRBV6-5 with TRBJ2-5; 9 bases align to TRBD1. Looked up from germline, CDR1 is MNHEY and CDR2 is SVGAGI. V trimming: 10 bases; J trimming: 4 bases; junction bases outside the gene matches: 4. The CDR3 runs to 12 residues. The CDR3 sequence is CATRTGVETQYF. Here the CDR3 DNA reads TGTGCCACAAGGACAGGGGTAGAGACCCAGTACTTC.

The J gene is TRBJ1-2, the V gene TRBV12-3 or TRBV12-4; D is undetermined. V gave up 8 bases and J gave up 5 bases, with 12 bases separating them. The length of the CDR3 is 12 residues. CDR3 sequence: CASRSRYYGYTF. For the CDR3, the DNA is TGTGCCAGCCGCTCTCGATATTATGGCTACACCTTC.

V and J are TRBV5-1 and TRBJ2-1, with TRBD2 matching 12 bases. CDR1 SGHRS and CDR2 YFSETQ come from the germline V gene. With V trimmed by 3 bases and J by 6 bases, 10 bases remained unmatched. The CDR3 loop spans 17 amino acids. This CDR3 is CASSWALAGGPINEQFF. CDR3 nucleotide sequence: TGCGCCAGCAGCTGGGCGCTAGCGGGAGGGCCGATCAATGAGCAGTTCTTC.

This clonotype was seen a handful of times. The chain has TRBV29-1 and TRBJ2-7, with a possible D match to TRBD2 (6 bases). Trimming removed 7 bases from V and 2 bases from J, with 9 bases in between. CDR1 is SQVTM and CDR2 is ANQGSEA in the germline V gene. This CDR3 comprises 11 residues. The CDR3 loop is CSAGTAYEQYF. The DNA of the CDR3 is TGCAGCGCCGGGACTGCCTACGAGCAGTACTTC.

This clonotype came up a few times. V and J are TRBV4-3 and TRBJ2-1; 10 bases match TRBD2. With V trimmed by 0 bases and J by 0 bases, 8 bases remained unmatched. Germline-derived CDR1 and CDR2 are LGHNA and YSLEER. The CDR3 consists of 19 residues. CDR3 in amino acids: CASSQELRKREGSYNEQFF. Written as DNA, the CDR3 is TGCGCCAGCAGCCAAGAATTGAGAAAGCGGGAGGGCTCCTACAATGAGCAGTTCTTC.

The chain recombines TRBV27 with TRBJ2-3; TRBD1 might be the D (6 bases). The CDR3 totals 17 residues. CDR1 and CDR2 from the germline V gene are MNHEY and SMNVEV (reference sequence). Trimming left V 6 bases short and J 4 bases short, with 23 bases between. CDR3 loop: CASSLYGGVRGADTQYF. DNA of the CDR3: TGTGCCAGCAGCCTGTATGGGGGCGTGAGGGGTGCAGATACGCAGTATTTT.

This clonotype was observed at least ten times. CDR3 sequence (DNA): TGTGCCAGCAGCCTTCCCAGAGGGGCAGGGCCTCTGAATGAGCAGTTCTTC. Translating gives CASSLPRGAGPLNEQFF. The chain uses TRBV9 and TRBJ2-1; tentatively, D is TRBD1 or TRBD2 (5 bases each). Germline-derived CDR1 and CDR2 are SGDLS and YYNGEE. The germline V and J ends were trimmed by 4 bases and 7 bases, with 24 bases remaining between them. The CDR3 runs 17 residues.

This clonotype was seen a few times. The chain employs TRBV15 and TRBJ2-7, with TRBD2 matching over 10 bases. Germline CDR1 is LNHNV and CDR2 is YYDKDF (reference sequence). This CDR3 is built from 14 residues. Unmatched junction bases numbered 2, after V lost 3 bases and J lost 3 bases. The CDR3: CATSSGLAVYEQYF. For the CDR3, the DNA is TGTGCCACCAGCAGCGGACTAGCGGTCTACGAGCAGTACTTC.

This clonotype showed up just a few times. The rearrangement uses TRBV2 and TRBJ2-7, with TRBD2 identical over 7 bases. This CDR3 spans 13 amino acids. The V segment lost 6 bases and the J segment 2 bases; nucleotides outside the gene matches: 4. The germline gives CDR1 SNHLY, CDR2 FYNNEI. CDR3 nucleotides: TGTGCCAGCAGACCGGGACTACCCTACGAGCAGTACTTC. Protein: CASRPGLPYEQYF.

This clonotype was counted only a few times. V and J are TRBV4-1 and TRBJ1-1; maybe TRBD1 (6 bases). The V gene lost 4 bases and the J gene lost 7 bases, with 19 bases spanning the gap. There are 15 residues in the CDR3. The germline gives CDR1 MGHRA, CDR2 YSYEKL. In nucleotides, the CDR3 is TGCGCCAGCAGCCGCACCACCCAGGGGTTCAGTGAAGCTTTCTTT. Its translation: CASSRTTQGFSEAFF.

J is TRBJ1-2 and V is TRBV6-5; unclear D gene. V was pared by 5 bases and J by 8 bases, with 24 bases between. The germline V gene has CDR1 MNHEY and CDR2 SVGAGI. This CDR3 is 16 amino acids long. CDR3 loop: CASSPQTRQSTEGYTF. The CDR3 nucleotides read TGTGCCAGCAGTCCTCAGACCCGACAAAGTACGGAGGGCTACACCTTC.

The rearrangement joins TRBV4-1 to TRBJ1-5; no definite D call. The germline gives CDR1 MGHRA, CDR2 YSYEKL. V shed 3 bases and J shed 4 bases, with 7 bases lying between them. This CDR3 spans 13 amino acids. DNA of the CDR3: TGCGCCAGCAGCCAGGACTTAAATCAGCCCCAGCATTTT. Encoded protein: CASSQDLNQPQHF.

The V call is TRBV5-1, the J call TRBJ2-7; D is possibly TRBD2 (6 bases). This CDR3 is 14 amino acids long. Per the germline V gene, CDR1 is SGHRS and CDR2 is YFSETQ. Deletions cut 3 bases from V and 0 bases from J, with 10 bases between. CDR3 amino acids: CASSSAGLSYEQYF. As DNA, the CDR3 is TGCGCCAGCAGCTCCGCGGGGCTCTCCTACGAGCAGTACTTC.

The chain recombines TRBV12-3 or TRBV12-4 with TRBJ2-7, with TRBD1 matching over 8 bases. The CDR3 covers 12 residues. V lost 4 bases, J lost 5 bases, and 1 base stayed unmatched. CDR3 sequence: CASSWDRNEQYF. The CDR3 DNA reads TGTGCCAGCAGTTGGGACAGGAACGAGCAGTACTTC.

The DNA of the CDR3 is TGTGCCAGCAGCCACGCGGGCGTTGCGAATGAGCAGTTCTTC. Translated, it gives CASSHAGVANEQFF. V and J are TRBV3-1 and TRBJ2-1, with D tentatively TRBD2 (5 bases). This CDR3 region has 14 residues. The V end lost 3 bases, the J end lost 7 bases, and 13 bases lay between the germline ends. Germline values: CDR1 LGHDT, CDR2 YNNKEL (reference sequence).

Many counts were recorded for this clonotype. J is TRBJ2-1 and V is TRBV12-3 or TRBV12-4; D not resolved. Trimming took 1 base from V and 9 from J, leaving 10 bases between them. The length of the CDR3 is 13 residues. In nucleotides, the CDR3 is TGTGCCAGCAGTTTAGATTCCCGGCTTGAGCAGTTCTTC. It translates to CASSLDSRLEQFF.

This chain uses TRBV9 with TRBJ2-7, with 13 bases that match TRBD2. The CDR3 is made up of 15 amino acids. The V segment lost 0 bases and the J segment 7 bases; nucleotides outside the gene matches: 4. Germline V gene data show CDR1 as SGDLS and CDR2 as YYNGEE. The CDR3 is CASSVDTSGREEQYF. Written as DNA, the CDR3 is TGTGCCAGCAGCGTAGACACTAGCGGGAGGGAAGAGCAGTACTTC.

The rearrangement joins TRBV12-5 to TRBJ1-1; maybe TRBD1 (5 bases). The CDR3 length is 11 residues. The germline V gene encodes CDR1 LGHNT and CDR2 FRNRAP. The CDR3 spells CAQTAHTEAFF. The CDR3 bases are TGTGCCCAGACAGCTCACACTGAAGCTTTCTTT.

There are a few counts of this clonotype. The CDR3 is CASSWEGQGNYGYTF. In DNA, the CDR3 is TGCGCCAGCAGCTGGGAGGGACAGGGAAACTATGGCTACACCTTC. The chain couples TRBV5-1 to TRBJ1-2, with 9 positions matching TRBD1. Germline CDR1 is SGHRS and CDR2 is YFSETQ. The CDR3 is made up of 15 amino acids. V lost 3 bases and J lost 2; bases outside the gene matches: 5.

The rearrangement uses TRBV29-1 and TRBJ2-3, with TRBD1 matching over 7 bases. The CDR3 is 13 amino acids. Germline values: CDR1 SQVTM, CDR2 ANQGSEA. V trimming: 6 bases; J trimming: 6 bases; junction bases outside the gene matches: 9. The CDR3 bases are TGCAGCGTCCCCCGAGACAGGGTTGATACGCAGTATTTT. Translation gives CSVPRDRVDTQYF.

The genes are TRBV6-5 and TRBJ2-6; D is undetermined. The CDR3 has 16 amino acids. CDR1 is MNHEY and CDR2 is SVGAGI in the germline V gene. The ends were cut back, 2 bases at V and 1 base at J, with 9 bases in the middle. The CDR3 region has the DNA TGTGCCAGCAGTTACCCCGCCAAATCTGGGGCCAACGTCCTGACTTTC. This sequence encodes CASSYPAKSGANVLTF.